This paragraph reports one T cell receptor beta chain. Its antigen has not been determined. Base qualities are not recorded, but no much larger clone differs from it by a single base. These data originate in a study of cytomegalovirus exposure and HLA in healthy donors (dated by TCRdb to 2016 to 2017). Broadly, across the study: According to an earlier analysis of 450 to 650 of the donors, 150 million to 200 million T cells yielded 100 million or so unique TCR beta sequences and around 280 Gb of sequence data. An early release covering 500 to 750 HLA-typed donors comprised about 320 gigabases of sequencing data and approximately 85 million unique TCR sequences. The genetic ancestry cluster associated with self-reported Caucasian donors included 65% to 90% of the approximately 400 genotyped donors. The study was designed to test whether signatures of past pathogen exposure could be identified by cataloging public T cell receptors. The study used immunosequencing to profile the T cell repertoires of some 600 subjects and linked those repertoires to cytomegalovirus serostatus. Along with the approximately 600-subject first cohort, a separate validation cohort of roughly 110 different subjects was used. To predict cytomegalovirus infection status, the study brought together high-throughput TCR immunosequencing, statistical association of individual TCRs with disease status, and machine learning. To study patterns of TCR occurrence, a later analysis re-analyzed previously published TCR beta repertoires from under 750 donors and added high-resolution HLA genotyping. The later analysis used no new phenotypic data to find candidate immune exposures, relying instead on TCR beta sequences and their occurrence across donors. An earlier analysis of 500 to 650 of the donors applied high-throughput TCR beta sequencing to assess whether each TCR beta V gene segment acted as functional or pseudogenic. Donor age, sex, ethnicity and CMV serostatus were collected together with the repertoire data. In a later genetic analysis, genome-wide SNP genotypes for 398 of the 666 donors were used, and that subset was treated as a discovery cohort. All discovery cohort repertoires had been generated on a single sequencing platform. Both class I and class II loci were covered by HLA typing, at four-digit resolution. Typing coverage varied by locus: roughly 620-630 donors for A, B, C, DRB1 and DQB1; about 520 for DQA1; approximately 570 for DPA1; around 490 for DPB1. Because of strong linkage in the cohort, 5 or 6 DR-DQ haplotypes were treated as single units for association and clustering. Across 300 to 500 genotyped donors of the cohort, an average of roughly 250,000 unique TCR beta nucleotide sequences per donor were sequenced, and about a sixth of those sequences were non-productive. The research as a whole found: The authors suggested that the approach could potentially be generalized to other disease states and immunological phenotypes. Presence/absence analyses assumed roughly uniform sequencing depth across donors, an assumption that may not hold. In a later analysis, the rate of TCR association differed among HLA loci, with DRB1 alleles having the most associated TCRs and HLA-C alleles having the fewest. In an earlier analysis of approximately 590 of the donors, most TCR beta V segments appeared in productive rearrangements about 90% or about 30% of the time, broadly matching IMGT annotations. According to a later analysis, most CMV-associated TCR beta chains appeared to be HLA-restricted, and the HLA associations seemed to be driven largely by CMV exposure. In a later analysis, several top co-occurrence clusters were reported to appear linked to parvovirus B19, influenza, CMV and Epstein-Barr virus. In vitro tests confirmed that a few of the cytomegalovirus-associated TCR beta chains recognize cytomegalovirus antigens. In a later analysis, HLA-associated TCR beta chains were found to be more clonally expanded and to have lower generation probabilities than equally common non-associated chains. The classifier was reported to diagnose cytomegalovirus status with high specificity and sensitivity in both the original cohort and the validation cohort. In this cohort, only TCR beta chains were sequenced, and detectable features were limited by the absence of alpha or paired-chain data. At a false discovery rate of 0.05, a later analysis linked under 20,000 TCR beta sequences to specific HLA alleles. In a later genetic analysis, fewer N-insertions in productive TCRs were reported among donors in an Asian-associated ancestry cluster than the roughly 700-donor mean. The sequencing pipeline was judged likely to have produced a cluster of highly shared sequence variants as a technical artifact. Across donors, most TCR sequences were observed very rarely, whereas some public TCRs were present in many individuals. Over 15 rarely observed V segments, including chromosome 9 orphons, were excluded from the earlier analysis of approximately 500 of the donors because counts were too low. The only immune exposure information available for the cohort was CMV serostatus. Some IMGT-functional V segments, including TRBV6-2 and TRBV6-3, could not be distinguished by the 87-base-pair reads and were therefore excluded. A later genetic analysis associated a missense DCLRE1C variant with V-gene and J-gene trimming of TCR beta chains, and an independent cohort replicated the association. Correlated functional status among segregating V segments might reflect linkage disequilibrium, but an unknown experimental factor could not be ruled out. A further reported finding was that TCR beta sequences accurately predicted the HLA-A and HLA-B alleles for most subjects in the first cohort. The study listed 164 TCR beta chains as associated with cytomegalovirus. Strong co-occurrence of HLA alleles, especially DR and DQ, made assigning TCR associations to individual alleles difficult. Because HLA typing was missing for some donors at each locus, association tests included only the typed subset.

The cohort comprised several hundred healthy bone marrow donors. Cohort members were all nominally healthy when sampled, although unrecorded immune exposures were likely present. The donor tested CMV seronegative and was one of the 352 seronegative cohort members. A peripheral blood sample was provided by each donor, and peripheral blood mononuclear cells were used for TCR beta sequencing. Genomic DNA was extracted from the blood cell samples with the Qiagen DNeasy Blood Extraction Kit. Library preparation was by the immunoSEQ multiplex PCR assay. For the multiplex PCR, a mixture combining 60 forward primers for TCR Vbeta segments and 13 reverse primers for TCR Jbeta segments was used. The CDR3 region of rearranged TCR beta genes was amplified from genomic DNA by a multiplex PCR assay. The Illumina HiSeq System was used to sequence the amplified TCR beta libraries as 87-base-pair reads. Per the source publication's procedure: A later analysis tallied 80 million to 95 million unique TCR beta chains across the 640 or so repertoires, and some 10 million of those chains were shared by two or more donors. A nearest-neighbor algorithm error-corrected the raw reads and collapsed the reads into unique sequences, merging closely related sequences to remove PCR and sequencing errors. CDR3 sequences were aligned to IMGT reference sequences to assign V, D and J gene segments. For a sequence to be retained, a match of at least six nucleotides was required to both a V gene segment and a J gene segment. A rearrangement was called productive if the CDR3 had no stop codons and remained in frame with V and J, and every other rearrangement was called non-productive. Following IMGT convention, CDR3 was defined as the stretch from the second conserved V-encoded cysteine up to the conserved J-encoded phenylalanine. The earlier analysis of more than 450 of the donors excluded sequences that lacked an unambiguous match to a single V gene segment. In an earlier analysis of a few hundred of the donors, V segments were called functional above 56.7% productive rearrangements and were called segregating when the between-donor standard deviation exceeded 5%. A statistical classification framework was built for diagnosing cytomegalovirus status from the catalog of TCR beta chain sequences. In a later analysis, TCR nucleotide sequences were compared against IMGT/GENE-DB human TR gene sequences so that V and J genes could be assigned. The TCRdist pipeline was used in a later analysis to assign CDR3 sequences and most-parsimonious VDJ recombination scenarios. In a later analysis, each TCR beta chain was defined by its CDR3 amino acid sequence together with its V-gene family, and reads without a unique V-gene family were excluded. As a way to deal with suspected cross-contamination and a sequencing artifact, a later analysis dropped more than 500 nucleotide sequences that were highly shared and had low generation probability. In a later analysis, a clonal expansion index was calculated for each public chain from normalized within-repertoire ranks of inferred template counts. In a later analysis, generation probabilities were computed using a VDJ recombination model fitted to out-of-frame rearrangements, and the results were checked against IGoR. In a later analysis, TCR-TCR, TCR-HLA and TCR-CMV co-occurrence was scored with hypergeometric tests, and a repertoire-size bias correction was applied to TCR pairs. False discovery rates were estimated in a later analysis by permuting HLA or CMV assignments 20 times. A later analysis grouped co-occurring TCRs with DBSCAN, adding TCRdist sequence similarity when clustering within HLA-allele-positive subsets. Repertoires with fewer than 30,000 or more than 120,000 public chains, plus five repertoires with anomalous nucleotide sharing, were excluded from co-occurrence clustering. Drawn from immuneACCESS, this table holds only the in-frame rearrangements with V and J called that TCRdb kept. Clones are partly lost; checked studies trace under half to an unresolved V gene and leave the rest unexplained. D and trimming were read from the DNA, whereas the V and J calls and clone size are those reported in that table. For this sample there are roughly 140,000 clones; roughly 76% appear just once. The ten largest make up more than 3% of the sample.

From the germline V gene (reference sequence), CDR1 is LNHDA and CDR2 is SQIVND. Including the terminal cysteine and phenylalanine, the CDR3 comprises 15 residues. The retained sequence is limited to the CDR3, 45 bases, with the frame set at the first base. Trimming costs V 1 base and J 4 bases, and their ends lie 11 bases apart. This TCR came from a man aged 18 to 29 in good health and CMV-seronegative. The chain couples TRBV19 to TRBJ2-1; D gene: possibly TRBD1, on 6 matching bases. Material: PBMCs. This receptor carries the CDR3 CASSIVGGRYNEQFF. The sequenced DNA is TGTGCCAGTAGTATAGTAGGGGGAAGGTACAATGAGCAGTTCTTC.